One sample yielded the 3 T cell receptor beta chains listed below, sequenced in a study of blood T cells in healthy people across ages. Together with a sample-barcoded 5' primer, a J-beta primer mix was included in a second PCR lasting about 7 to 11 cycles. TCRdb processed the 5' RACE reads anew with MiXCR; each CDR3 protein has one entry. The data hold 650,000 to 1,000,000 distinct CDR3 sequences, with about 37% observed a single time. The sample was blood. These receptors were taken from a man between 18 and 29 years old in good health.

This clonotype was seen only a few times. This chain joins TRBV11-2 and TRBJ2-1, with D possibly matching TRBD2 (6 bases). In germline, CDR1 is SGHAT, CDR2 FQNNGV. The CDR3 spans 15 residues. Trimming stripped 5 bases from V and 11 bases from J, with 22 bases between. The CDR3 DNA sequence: TGTGCCAGCAGCACCGGGACGGGGACTTCTGGACAGCAGTTCTTC. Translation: CASSTGTGTSGQQFF.

The CDR3 DNA reads TGTGCCAGCAGCCTAAATGGGGGGCAGTACTTC. It yields the protein CASSLNGGQYF. The rearrangement uses TRBV27 and TRBJ2-7; D could derive from TRBD1 or TRBD2 (5 bases each). V was pared by 6 bases and J by 9 bases, with 12 bases between. This CDR3 has 11 residues. The germline V gene encodes CDR1 MNHEY and CDR2 SMNVEV (reference sequence).

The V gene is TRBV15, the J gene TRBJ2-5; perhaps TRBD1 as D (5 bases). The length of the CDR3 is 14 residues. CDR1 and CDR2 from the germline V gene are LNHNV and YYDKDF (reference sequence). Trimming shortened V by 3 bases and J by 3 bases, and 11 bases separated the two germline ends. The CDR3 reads CATSRDDREETQYF. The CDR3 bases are TGTGCCACCAGCAGGGACGACAGAGAAGAGACCCAGTACTTC.